This T cell receptor beta chain is drawn from a study of shared clonotypes between healthy human individuals. Sequenced by immunoSEQ multiplex PCR; TCRdb stores in-frame clones only, minus some. Among nearly 600,000 clones listed, around 95% were seen once. Naive CD8 cells comprised CD45RO-negative, CCR7-positively selected cells, excluding terminally differentiated effector memory CD45RA+ cells. After removal of 6 bases from V and 1 base from J, the junction contained 9 bases not matched to a gene. This CDR3 has 15 amino acids. Germline V lookup: CDR1 SNHLY, CDR2 FYNNEI. Findings and limits, study-wide: The four-donor shared clonotypes exceeded non-shared clonotypes in generation probability, with non-shared ones scoring lower.

Details on this clone: Its antigen is unknown.

The gene calls are TRBV2 and TRBJ2-7, with 7 bases matching TRBD2. Sequences were obtained from naive CD8+ T cells sorted from blood. The clonotype comes from a woman aged 25 to 39 in good health. The CDR3 here is CASSGWLAESYEQYF. Written as DNA, the CDR3 is TGTGCCAGCAGCGGGTGGCTAGCGGAATCCTACGAGCAGTACTTC.